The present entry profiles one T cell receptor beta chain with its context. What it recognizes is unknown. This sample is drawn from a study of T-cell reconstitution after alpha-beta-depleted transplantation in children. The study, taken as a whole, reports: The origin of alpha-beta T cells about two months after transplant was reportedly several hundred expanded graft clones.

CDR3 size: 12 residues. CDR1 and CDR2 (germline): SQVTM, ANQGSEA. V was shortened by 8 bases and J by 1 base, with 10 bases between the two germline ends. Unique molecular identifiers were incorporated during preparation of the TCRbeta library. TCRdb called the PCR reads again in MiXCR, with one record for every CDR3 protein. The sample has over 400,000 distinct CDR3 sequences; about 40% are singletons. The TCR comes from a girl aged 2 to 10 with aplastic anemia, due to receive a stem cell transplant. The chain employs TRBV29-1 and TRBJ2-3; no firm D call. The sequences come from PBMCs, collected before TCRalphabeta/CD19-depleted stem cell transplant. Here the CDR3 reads CSTGSGTDTQYF. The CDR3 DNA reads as TGCAGCACCGGATCTGGCACAGATACGCAGTATTTT.